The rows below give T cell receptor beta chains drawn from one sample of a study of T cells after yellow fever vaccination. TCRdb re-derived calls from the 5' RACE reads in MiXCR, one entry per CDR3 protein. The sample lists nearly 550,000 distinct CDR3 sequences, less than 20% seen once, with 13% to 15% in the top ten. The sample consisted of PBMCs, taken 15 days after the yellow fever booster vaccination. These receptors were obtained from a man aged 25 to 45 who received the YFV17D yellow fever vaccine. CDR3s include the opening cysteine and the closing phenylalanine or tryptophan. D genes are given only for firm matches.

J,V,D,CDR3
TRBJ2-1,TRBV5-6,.,CASSSPRGAYNEQFF
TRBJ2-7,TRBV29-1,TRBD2,CSVYKGGEQYF
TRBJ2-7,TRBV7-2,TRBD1,CASSLGQGLGYEQYF
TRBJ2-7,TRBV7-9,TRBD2,CASSPTSSEQYF
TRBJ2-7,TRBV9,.,CASSAVGGGSDEQYF
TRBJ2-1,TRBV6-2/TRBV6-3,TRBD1,CAIRQGDSYNEQFF
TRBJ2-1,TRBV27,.,CASKWLPDNEQFF
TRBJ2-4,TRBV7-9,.,CASRESENIQYF
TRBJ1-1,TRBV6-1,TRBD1,CASRPPGTAGTEAFF
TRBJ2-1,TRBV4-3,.,CASSQVEGLHYNEQFF
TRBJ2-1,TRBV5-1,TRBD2,CASSLEVAGLAYNEQFF
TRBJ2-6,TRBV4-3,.,CASSHPDRPGANVLTF
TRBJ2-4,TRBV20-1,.,CSPDELVKNIQYF
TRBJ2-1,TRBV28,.,CASSLTGRNEQFF
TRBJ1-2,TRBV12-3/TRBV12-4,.,CASSLPTGTYGYTF
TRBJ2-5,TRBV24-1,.,CATSDSGRRNQETQYF
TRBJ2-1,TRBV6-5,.,CASSHTHNEQFF
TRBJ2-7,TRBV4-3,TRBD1,CASSQDGQGYEQYF
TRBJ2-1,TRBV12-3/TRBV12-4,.,CASSLLGNEQFF
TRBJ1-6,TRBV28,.,CASSIEADITLHF
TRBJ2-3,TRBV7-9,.,CASSSRPGTFVTDTQYF
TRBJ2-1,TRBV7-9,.,CASSLNVYNEQFF
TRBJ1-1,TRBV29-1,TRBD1,CSVEGAGNTEAFF
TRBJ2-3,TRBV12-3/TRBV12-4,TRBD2,CASSPGLVSDTQYF
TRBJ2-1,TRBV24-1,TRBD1,CATSDGPGQGRNEQFF
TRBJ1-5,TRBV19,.,CASSSRAPPQHF
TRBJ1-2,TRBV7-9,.,CASSLDLTDYTF
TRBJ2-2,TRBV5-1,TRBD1,CASRPRDSQSGELFF
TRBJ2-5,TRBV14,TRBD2,CASSASSGRHETQYF
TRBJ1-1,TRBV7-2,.,CASSLAPAAMRTEAFF
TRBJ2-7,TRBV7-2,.,CASSQTTRGRGEQYF
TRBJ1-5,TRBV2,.,CASSGRRLNSNQPQHF
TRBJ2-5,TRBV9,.,CASSVGPTEETQYF
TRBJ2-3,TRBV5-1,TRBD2,CASSSPGLAELISTDTQYF
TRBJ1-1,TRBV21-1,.,CASIFRGRMNTEAFF
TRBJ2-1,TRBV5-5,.,CASSLYRRDYNEQFF
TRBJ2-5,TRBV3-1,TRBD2,CASSQATSGRWETQYF
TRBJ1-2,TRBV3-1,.,CASSPSYGGYTF
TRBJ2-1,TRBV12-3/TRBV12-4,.,CASSLPPGNEQFF
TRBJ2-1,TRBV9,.,CASSDGGPFEQFF
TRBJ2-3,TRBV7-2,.,CASSTPGSGADTQYF